This TCR beta chain was documented in a study of T cell changes during pregnancy in multiple sclerosis. This clone was found once. The CDR3 sequence is 16 residues long. Germline lookup yields CDR1 SGHTA and CDR2 FQGNSA. Trimming cost V 1 base and J 2 bases; bases outside gene matches: 7. Here immunoSEQ multiplex PCR was the method, and the copy in TCRdb shows in-frame clones only, minus some. Of approximately 130,000 clones in the sample, less than 97% were seen once. Sequences were derived from peripheral blood, sampled after pregnancy. The source of this sequence is a female donor with multiple sclerosis, enrolled in a pregnancy study. The chain has TRBV7-2 and TRBJ2-5; 7 bases agree with TRBD1. The CDR3 DNA reads as TGTGCCAGCAGCTTAGGATGGGGACAGCATCAAGAGACCCAGTACTTC. Its protein is CASSLGWGQHQETQYF.